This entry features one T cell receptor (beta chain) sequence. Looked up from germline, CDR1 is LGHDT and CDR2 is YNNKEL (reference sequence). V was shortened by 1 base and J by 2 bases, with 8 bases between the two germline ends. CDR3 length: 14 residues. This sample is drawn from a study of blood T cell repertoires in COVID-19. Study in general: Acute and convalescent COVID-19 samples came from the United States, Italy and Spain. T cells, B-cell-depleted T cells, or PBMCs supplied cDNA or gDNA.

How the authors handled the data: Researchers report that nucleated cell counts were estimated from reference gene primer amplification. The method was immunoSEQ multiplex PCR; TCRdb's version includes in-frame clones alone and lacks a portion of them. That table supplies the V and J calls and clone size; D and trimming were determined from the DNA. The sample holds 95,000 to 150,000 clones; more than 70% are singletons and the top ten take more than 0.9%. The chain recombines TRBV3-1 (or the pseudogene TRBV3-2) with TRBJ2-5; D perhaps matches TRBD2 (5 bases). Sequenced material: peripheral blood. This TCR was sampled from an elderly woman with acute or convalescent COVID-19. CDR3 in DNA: TGTGCCAGCAGCCAAGGGAGGAGACAAGAGACCCAGTACTTC. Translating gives CASSQGRRQETQYF.